One sample yielded the 4 T cell receptor beta chains listed below, sequenced in a study of blood T cell repertoires in COVID-19. The data were produced by immunoSEQ multiplex PCR, yet TCRdb's version contains in-frame clones alone and is incomplete. The sample contains fewer than 180,000 clones, about 86% of which appear only once. The sequenced sample consisted of peripheral blood. Receptor source: a man between 70 and 80 years old with acute or convalescent COVID-19.

The chain combines TRBV28 with TRBJ2-5; no reliable D call. This CDR3 has 13 amino acids. The germline V and J ends were trimmed by 8 bases and 3 bases, with 13 bases remaining between them. The germline V gene encodes CDR1 MDHEN and CDR2 SYDVKM. CDR3 region: CASRAPKKETQYF. Written as DNA, the CDR3 is TGTGCCAGCCGAGCCCCAAAAAAAGAGACCCAGTACTTC.

This chain uses TRBV27 with TRBJ2-7; TRBD2 might be the D (6 bases). The CDR3 is 16 amino acids. Trimming removed 3 bases at V and 7 bases at J, with 22 bases between. CDR1 and CDR2 from the germline V gene are MNHEY and SMNVEV (reference sequence). The DNA for the CDR3 is TGTGCCAGCAGTTTTAGTAACGGGAGTCCCCCTAAGGAGCAGTACTTC. This gives the protein CASSFSNGSPPKEQYF.

CDR3 nucleotide sequence: TGTGCCAGTAGGCCCGCCGGGACAGGGGCTCCAACTAATGAAAAACTGTTTTTT. Protein sequence: CASRPAGTGAPTNEKLFF. The chain employs TRBV19 and TRBJ1-4, with 10 bases matching TRBD1. The length of the CDR3 is 18 residues. Germline values: CDR1 LNHDA, CDR2 SQIVND (reference sequence). With V trimmed by 6 bases and J by 0 bases, 10 bases remained unmatched.

The chain links TRBV4-2 to TRBJ2-1, with D possibly matching TRBD1 (6 bases). CDR1 LGHNA and CDR2 YNFKEQ come from the germline V gene. Trimming removed 1 base at V and 6 bases at J, with 13 bases between. The CDR3 has 15 amino acids. CDR3 DNA: TGTGCCAGCAGCCAAGCTCCTCTAGGGGGCAATGAGCAGTTCTTC. Its translation: CASSQAPLGGNEQFF.